Following are 13 T cell receptor beta chains from one sample sequenced in a study of a mutant IDH1 vaccine in newly diagnosed glioma (dated by TCRdb to the early 2020s). These TCRs are of unknown antigen specificity. Explained via the paper, the time point label denotes: week 23, last vaccination. Every vaccine dose consisted of 300 ug of a 20-mer mutant IDH1 peptide in Montanide, administered subcutaneously together with topical imiquimod. Receptor libraries were prepared by the immunoSEQ multiplex PCR assay. The source is immuneACCESS, and TCRdb retained only in-frame sequences with V and J called. Part of the clones is not carried over; for the studies checked, unresolved V genes explain less than half of this, and the remainder is unexplained. A total of 55,000 or so clones appear in this sample, 80% of them only once. The ten most abundant clones make up 6% to 6.5% of the sample. The sample here was PBMCs, taken from a glioma patient whose treatment included an IDH1 peptide vaccine. The receptors stem from a man aged 40-50 years with glioma.

V and J are TRBV25-1 and TRBJ2-3; the D call may be TRBD1 or TRBD2 (6 bases each). CDR3 length: 14 amino acids. Germline values: CDR1 MGHDK, CDR2 SYGVNS. The ends were cut back, 3 bases at V and 2 bases at J, with 9 bases in the middle. CDR3 loop: CASSEGGHTDTQYF. For the CDR3, the DNA is TGTGCCAGCAGTGAGGGGGGACACACAGATACGCAGTATTTT. Supplemented by reference TRBV25-1 and TRBJ2-3, the full variable domain reads EADIYQTPRYLVIGTGKKITLECSQTMGHDKMYWYQQDPGMELHLIHYSYGVNSTEKGDLSSESTVSRIRTEHFPLTLESARPSHTSQYLCASSEGGHTDTQYFGPGTRLTVL.

The rearrangement uses TRBV6-5 and TRBJ1-1; D may be TRBD1 (5 bases). CDR1 and CDR2 (germline): MNHEY, SVGAGI. The germline V and J ends were trimmed by 7 bases and 4 bases, with 16 bases remaining between them. CDR3 length: 14 amino acids. This CDR3 reads CASKPGFFSTEAFF. Here the CDR3 DNA reads TGTGCCAGCAAACCAGGGTTTTTTAGCACTGAAGCTTTCTTT.

The rearrangement uses TRBV7-9 and TRBJ1-3; D is ambiguous. This CDR3 contains 13 residues. The germline V and J ends were trimmed by 6 bases and 0 bases, with 6 bases remaining between them. Germline CDR1 SEHNR, CDR2 FQNEAQ (reference sequence). CDR3 nucleotide sequence: TGTGCCAGCAGTAAGAGCTCTGGAAACACCATATATTTT. Translating gives CASSKSSGNTIYF.

The CDR3 reads CASSGAGTGHNEQYF. CDR3 nucleotides: TGTGCCAGCAGCGGCGCCGGGACAGGGCACAACGAGCAGTACTTC. J is TRBJ2-7 and V is TRBV9; TRBD1 agrees at 9 bases. This CDR3 is built from 15 residues. Germline V CDR1 and CDR2: SGDLS, YYNGEE. The V segment lost 3 bases and the J segment 5 bases; nucleotides outside the gene matches: 9.

The chain combines TRBV2 with TRBJ1-4; 7 bases line up with TRBD1. The ends lost 7 bases at V and 5 bases at J; junction bases unmatched: 16. The CDR3 has 17 amino acids. Germline V gene sequence: CDR1 SNHLY, CDR2 FYNNEI. CDR3 DNA: TGTGCCAGCAAAAAAGGGCAATCGACAGGGTTAAATGAAAAACTGTTTTTT. As protein: CASKKGQSTGLNEKLFF. Full variable domain (rest looked up from reference TRBV2 and TRBJ1-4): EPEVTQTPSHQVTQMGQEVILRCVPISNHLYFYWYRQILGQKVEFLVSFYNNEISEKSEIFDDQFSVERPDGSNFTLKIRSTKLEDSAMYFCASKKGQSTGLNEKLFFGSGTQLSVL.

This chain uses TRBV7-9 with TRBJ2-7, with D perhaps TRBD1 (5 bases). This CDR3 spans 14 amino acids. Germline V gene sequence: CDR1 SEHNR, CDR2 FQNEAQ (reference sequence). V was cut by 5 bases and J by 2 bases, with 13 bases left in between. In DNA, the CDR3 is TGTGCCAGCAGCGGAACAGGATACACCTACGAGCAGTACTTC. It is translated as CASSGTGYTYEQYF.

The J gene is TRBJ1-1, the V gene TRBV6-6; no reliable D call. V was pared by 5 bases and J by 8 bases, with 12 bases between. This CDR3 is built from 12 residues. Looked up from germline, CDR1 is MNHNY and CDR2 is SVGAGI (reference sequence). CDR3 residues: CASSLDGLEAFF. In DNA, the CDR3 is TGTGCCAGCAGTCTTGACGGCCTAGAAGCTTTCTTT.

This clone was seen only a few times. This chain links TRBV18 with TRBJ2-5; 7 bases are shared with TRBD2. Unmatched junction bases numbered 0, after V lost 1 base and J lost 4 bases. The CDR3 totals 13 residues. Germline V gives CDR1 KGHSH, CDR2 LQKENI. Written as DNA, the CDR3 is TGTGCCAGCTCACCACAGCGGGGAGAGACCCAGTACTTC. As protein: CASSPQRGETQYF.

This clone was found a few times. The J gene is TRBJ1-5, the V gene TRBV30; D perhaps matches TRBD1 (5 bases). The germline V and J ends were trimmed by 1 base and 11 bases, with 9 bases remaining between them. The V gene's germline CDR1 is GTSNPN and CDR2 SVGIG (reference sequence). CDR3 size: 11 residues. CDR3 sequence reads: CAWSEMGAQHF. The CDR3 nucleotides are TGTGCCTGGAGTGAGATGGGGGCCCAGCATTTT.

This chain connects TRBV4-1 to TRBJ2-3; no definite D call. Germline-derived CDR1 and CDR2 are MGHRA and YSYEKL. There are 14 residues in the CDR3. Trimming removed 2 bases from V and 4 bases from J, with 10 bases in between. The CDR3 is CASSQYTQPDTQYF. In DNA form, the CDR3 reads TGCGCCAGCAGCCAATACACACAGCCAGATACGCAGTATTTT.

The chain is built from TRBV5-1 and TRBJ1-5, with 9 bases lining up with TRBD1. Losses at the gene ends were 0 bases for V and 5 bases for J; bases not matched to a gene: 3. Germline assignment: CDR1 SGHRS and CDR2 YFSETQ. The CDR3 is made up of 15 amino acids. CDR3 region: CASSLGTGEHQPQHF. CDR3 coding DNA: TGCGCCAGCAGCTTGGGGACAGGGGAGCATCAGCCCCAGCATTTT.

The rearrangement links TRBV7-9 to TRBJ1-4, with 7 bases lining up with TRBD1. With 5 bases clipped from V and 0 bases from J, the junction kept 6 bases outside the gene matches. The CDR3 loop spans 16 amino acids. CDR1 is SEHNR, CDR2 FQNEAQ, per germline (reference sequence). This chain's CDR3 is CASSKTGSTTNEKLFF. The CDR3 DNA sequence: TGTGCCAGCAGCAAGACAGGGAGTACAACTAATGAAAAACTGTTTTTT.

The CDR3 protein is CASSLGGGLAYEQYF. The CDR3 DNA follows: TGTGCCAGCAGCTTAGGTGGGGGACTAGCCTACGAGCAGTACTTC. The chain carries TRBV7-8 and TRBJ2-7; 8 bases are a match to TRBD2. CDR3 size: 15 residues. Germline-derived CDR1 and CDR2 are SGHVS and FQNEAQ. V was clipped by 1 base and J by 2 bases; unmatched bases: 4.